This T cell receptor beta chain is drawn from a study of shared clonotypes between healthy human individuals. General study findings and limits: Depth was large, yet rarefaction showed that sorted-subset sequencing was incomplete.

For this clone: Its antigen remains unknown.

It was CD45RO-negative cells, positively selected for CCR7, that made up naive CD8 cells, with terminally differentiated effector memory CD45RA+ cells excluded. Study donors comprised healthy, HIV-negative adults devoid of recent acute infection or vaccination. Per the authors' pipeline: Because ImmunoSEQ provided only junction sequences with no quality scores, the filtering differed. Here immunoSEQ multiplex PCR was the method, and the copy in TCRdb shows in-frame clones only, minus some. V, J and clone size are those of that table, while D and trimming were read from the DNA. Of approximately 840,000 clones listed, roughly 96% were seen once; the top ten hold under 0.3%. This receptor was identified in a man younger than 40 in good health. The specimen was naive CD8+ T cells sorted from blood.

The CDR3 nucleotides read TGTGCCAGCAGAACAGGGTTGAGCTCCTACAATGAGCAGTTCTTC. It translates to CASRTGLSSYNEQFF. V usage is TRBV27 and J usage is TRBJ2-1; D is possibly TRBD1 (6 bases). V was cut by 6 bases and J by 0 bases, with 12 bases left in between. This CDR3 region has 15 residues. Germline CDR1 reads MNHEY; CDR2 reads SMNVEV (reference sequence).